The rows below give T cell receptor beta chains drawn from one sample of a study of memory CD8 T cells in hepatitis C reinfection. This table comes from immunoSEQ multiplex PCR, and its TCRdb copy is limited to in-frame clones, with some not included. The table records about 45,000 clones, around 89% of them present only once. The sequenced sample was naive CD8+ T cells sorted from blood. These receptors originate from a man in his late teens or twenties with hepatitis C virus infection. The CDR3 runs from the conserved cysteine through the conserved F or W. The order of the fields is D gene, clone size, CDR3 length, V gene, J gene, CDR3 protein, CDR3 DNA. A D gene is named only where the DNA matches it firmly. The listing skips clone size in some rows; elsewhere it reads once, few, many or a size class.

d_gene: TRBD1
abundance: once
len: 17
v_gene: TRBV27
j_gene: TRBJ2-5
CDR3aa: CASAKIGTGVYQETQYF
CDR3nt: TGTGCCAGCGCCAAAATCGGGACAGGGGTCTACCAAGAGACCCAGTACTTC

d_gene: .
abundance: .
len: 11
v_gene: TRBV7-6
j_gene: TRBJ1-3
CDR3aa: CASSLGNTIYF
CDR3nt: TGTGCCAGCAGCCTTGGAAACACCATATATTTT

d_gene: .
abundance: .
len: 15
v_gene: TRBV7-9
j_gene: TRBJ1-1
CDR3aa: CASSHTPGGGTEAFF
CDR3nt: TGTGCCAGCAGCCATACCCCTGGGGGAGGTACTGAAGCTTTCTTT

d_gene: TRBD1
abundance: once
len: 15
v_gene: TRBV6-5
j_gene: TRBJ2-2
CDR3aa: CASSLGTAHTGELFF
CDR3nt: TGTGCCAGCAGCCTCGGGACAGCTCACACCGGGGAGCTGTTTTTT

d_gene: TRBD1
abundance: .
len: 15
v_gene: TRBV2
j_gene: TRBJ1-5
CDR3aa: CASKPETGWNQPQHF
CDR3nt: TGTGCCAGCAAGCCGGAGACAGGGTGGAATCAGCCCCAGCATTTT

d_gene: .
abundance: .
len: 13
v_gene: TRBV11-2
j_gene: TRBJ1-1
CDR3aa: CASSPTMATEAFF
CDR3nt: TGTGCCAGCAGCCCCACCATGGCCACTGAAGCTTTCTTT

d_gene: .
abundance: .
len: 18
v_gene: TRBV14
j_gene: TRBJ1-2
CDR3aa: CASSQAPPPGEVGYGYTF
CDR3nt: TGTGCCAGCAGCCAAGCTCCCCCGCCAGGGGAAGTAGGGTATGGCTACACCTTC

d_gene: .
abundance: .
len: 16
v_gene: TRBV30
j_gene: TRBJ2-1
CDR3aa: CAWRVGRDSLYNEQFF
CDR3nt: TGTGCCTGGAGAGTGGGAAGGGACTCCCTCTACAATGAGCAGTTCTTC

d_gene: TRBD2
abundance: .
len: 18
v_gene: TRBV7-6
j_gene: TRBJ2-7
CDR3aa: CASSLPANGGSSPYEQYF
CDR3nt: TGTGCCAGCAGCCTCCCAGCTAATGGCGGGAGTTCTCCCTACGAGCAGTACTTC

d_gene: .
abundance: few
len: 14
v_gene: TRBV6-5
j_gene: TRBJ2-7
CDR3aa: CASRQTVMVYEQYF
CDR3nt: TGTGCCAGCAGGCAGACAGTTATGGTTTACGAGCAGTACTTC

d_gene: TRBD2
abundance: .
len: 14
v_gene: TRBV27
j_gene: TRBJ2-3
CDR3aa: CASSPYRGADTQYF
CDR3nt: TGTGCCAGCAGTCCCTACCGGGGGGCAGATACGCAGTATTTT

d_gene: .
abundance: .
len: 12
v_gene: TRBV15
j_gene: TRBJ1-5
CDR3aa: CVTSPTGGPQHF
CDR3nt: TGTGTCACCAGCCCAACCGGGGGGCCCCAGCATTTT

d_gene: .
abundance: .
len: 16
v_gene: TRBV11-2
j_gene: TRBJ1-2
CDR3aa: CASSPSGPHPGYGYTF
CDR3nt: TGTGCCAGCAGCCCTTCAGGACCGCATCCGGGGTATGGCTACACCTTC

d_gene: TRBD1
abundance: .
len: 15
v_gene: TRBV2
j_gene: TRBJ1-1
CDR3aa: CASSSSGQLNTEAFF
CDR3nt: TGTGCCAGCAGCTCTTCGGGACAGTTGAACACTGAAGCTTTCTTT

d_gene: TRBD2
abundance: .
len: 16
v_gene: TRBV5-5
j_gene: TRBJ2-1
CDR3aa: CASSLVASGRRNEQFF
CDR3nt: TGTGCCAGCAGCTTGGTGGCTAGCGGGAGGCGCAATGAGCAGTTCTTC

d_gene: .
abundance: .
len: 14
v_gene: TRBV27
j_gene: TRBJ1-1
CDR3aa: CASSLTVMNTEAFF
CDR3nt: TGTGCCAGCAGTTTAACGGTCATGAACACTGAAGCTTTCTTT

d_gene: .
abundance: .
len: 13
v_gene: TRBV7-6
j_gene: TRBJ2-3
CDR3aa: CASSFGSGDTQYF
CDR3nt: TGTGCCAGCAGCTTTGGGTCGGGAGATACGCAGTATTTT

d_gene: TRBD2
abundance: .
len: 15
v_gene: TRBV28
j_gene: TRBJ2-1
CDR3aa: CASTLGTSAMDEQFF
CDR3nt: TGTGCCAGCACCCTAGGGACTAGCGCCATGGATGAGCAGTTCTTC

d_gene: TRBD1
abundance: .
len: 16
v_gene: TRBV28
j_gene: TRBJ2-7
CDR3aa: CASSLATGGLENEQYF
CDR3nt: TGTGCCAGCAGTTTAGCGACAGGGGGATTAGAGAACGAGCAGTACTTC

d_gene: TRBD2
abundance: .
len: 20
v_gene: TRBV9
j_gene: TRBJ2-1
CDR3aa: CASSYPRGLAGASSYNEQFF
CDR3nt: TGTGCCAGCAGCTACCCCCGTGGACTAGCGGGAGCATCCTCCTACAATGAGCAGTTCTTC

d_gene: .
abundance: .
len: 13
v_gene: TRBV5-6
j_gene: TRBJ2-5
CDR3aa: CASRRTDQETQYF
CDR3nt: TGTGCCAGCAGAAGGACAGACCAAGAGACCCAGTACTTC

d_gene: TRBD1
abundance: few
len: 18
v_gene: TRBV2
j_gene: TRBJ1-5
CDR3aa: CASSEIGSRGQYEKPQHF
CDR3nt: TGTGCCAGCAGTGAAATTGGGAGCAGGGGGCAATATGAGAAGCCCCAGCATTTT

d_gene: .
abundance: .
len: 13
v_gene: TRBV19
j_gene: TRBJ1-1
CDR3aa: CASRTGGPTEAFF
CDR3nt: TGTGCCAGCCGGACGGGGGGCCCCACTGAAGCTTTCTTT

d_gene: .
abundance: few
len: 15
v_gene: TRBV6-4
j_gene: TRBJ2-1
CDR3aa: CASSDSSGSYNEQFF
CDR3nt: TGTGCCAGCAGTGACTCTAGCGGCTCCTACAATGAGCAGTTCTTC

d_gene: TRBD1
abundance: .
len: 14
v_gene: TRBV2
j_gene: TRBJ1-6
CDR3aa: CASRQTGAGSPLHF
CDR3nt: TGTGCCAGCAGACAGACAGGGGCCGGTTCACCCCTCCACTTT

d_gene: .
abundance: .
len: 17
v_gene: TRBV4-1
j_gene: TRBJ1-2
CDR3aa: CASSQGAPGGAISGYTF
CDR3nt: TGCGCCAGCAGCCAAGGCGCTCCGGGGGGCGCAATTAGTGGCTACACCTTC

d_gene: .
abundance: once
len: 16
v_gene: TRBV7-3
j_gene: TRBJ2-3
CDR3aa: CASSTSGGILGDTQYF
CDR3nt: TGTGCCAGCAGCACATCGGGCGGGATCCTCGGAGATACGCAGTATTTT

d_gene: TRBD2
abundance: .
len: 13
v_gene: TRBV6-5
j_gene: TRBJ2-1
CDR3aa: CASGLAGYNEQFF
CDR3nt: TGTGCCAGCGGACTAGCGGGGTACAATGAGCAGTTCTTC

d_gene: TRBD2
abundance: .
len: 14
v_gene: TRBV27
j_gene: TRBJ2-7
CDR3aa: CASSFGTNVDEQYF
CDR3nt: TGTGCCAGCAGTTTCGGGACTAATGTAGACGAGCAGTACTTC

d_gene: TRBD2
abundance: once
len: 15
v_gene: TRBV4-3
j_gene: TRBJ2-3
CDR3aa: CASSQAGGGGDTQYF
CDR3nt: TGCGCCAGCAGCCAAGCGGGGGGTGGTGGAGATACGCAGTATTTT

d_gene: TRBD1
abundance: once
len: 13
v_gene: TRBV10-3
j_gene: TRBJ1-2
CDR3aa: CAIGQGPSYGYTF
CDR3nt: TGTGCCATCGGACAGGGGCCTAGCTATGGCTACACCTTC

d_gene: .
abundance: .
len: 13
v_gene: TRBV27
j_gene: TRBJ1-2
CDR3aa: CATSLGRANGYTF
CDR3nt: TGTGCCACCTCTCTAGGGAGGGCCAATGGCTACACCTTC

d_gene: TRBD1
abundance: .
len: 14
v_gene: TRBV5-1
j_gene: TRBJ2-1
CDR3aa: CASSLEGQYNEQFF
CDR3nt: TGCGCCAGCAGCTTGGAGGGACAGTACAATGAGCAGTTCTTC

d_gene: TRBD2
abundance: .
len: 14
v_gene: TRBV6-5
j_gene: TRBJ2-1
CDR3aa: CASGARESHNEQFF
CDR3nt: TGTGCCAGCGGGGCGCGGGAGTCCCACAATGAGCAGTTCTTC

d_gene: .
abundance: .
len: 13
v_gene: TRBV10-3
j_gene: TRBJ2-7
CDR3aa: CAISEGVVYEQYF
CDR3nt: TGTGCCATCAGTGAAGGGGTGGTCTACGAGCAGTACTTC

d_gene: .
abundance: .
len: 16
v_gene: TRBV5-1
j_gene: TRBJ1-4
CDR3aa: CASRLAGGEKDEKLFF
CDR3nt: TGCGCCAGCAGACTGGCGGGGGGGGAGAAAGATGAAAAACTGTTTTTT

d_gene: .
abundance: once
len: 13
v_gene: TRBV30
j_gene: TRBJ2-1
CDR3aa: CAWILGGGNEQFF
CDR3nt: TGTGCCTGGATCCTGGGGGGAGGCAATGAGCAGTTCTTC

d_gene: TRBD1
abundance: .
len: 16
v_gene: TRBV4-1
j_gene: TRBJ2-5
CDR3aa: CASSQASQGARETQYF
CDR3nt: TGCGCCAGCAGCCAAGCCTCCCAGGGGGCGAGAGAGACCCAGTACTTC

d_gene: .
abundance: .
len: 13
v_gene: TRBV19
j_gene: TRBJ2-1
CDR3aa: CASSPRSYNEQFF
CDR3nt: TGTGCCAGTAGTCCCCGGTCCTACAATGAGCAGTTCTTC

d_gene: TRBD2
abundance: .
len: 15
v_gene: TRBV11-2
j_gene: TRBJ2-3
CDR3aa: CASTGLADNVDTQYF
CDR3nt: TGTGCCAGCACCGGACTAGCGGATAACGTAGATACGCAGTATTTT

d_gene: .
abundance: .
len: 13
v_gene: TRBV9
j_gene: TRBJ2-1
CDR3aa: CASSVEGDNEQFF
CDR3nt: TGTGCCAGCAGCGTAGAAGGAGACAATGAGCAGTTCTTC